These 29 T cell receptor beta chains were all obtained from the same sample, sequenced in a study of regulatory T cells in long-lasting Graves disease. iRepertoire HTBI primers and Arm-PCR of CDR3 regions built TCR beta libraries. Via MiXCR, TCRdb re-called the multiplex PCR reads, giving one row per CDR3 protein. The table includes a few hundred thousand distinct CDR3 sequences, 20% to 25% detected once. Time point here: persistent/refractory GD, antithyroid drugs over 5 years with positive TRAb. Scientists built the TCR library using RNA that was extracted from PBMCs. The source was peripheral blood mononuclear cells (PBMCs), collected when the disease was refractory, from a patient treated with antithyroid drugs. The receptors originated from a female donor with Graves disease.

This clonotype occurred a few times. V is TRBV7-9 and J is TRBJ1-6; 7 nucleotides line up with TRBD1. V lost 1 base and J lost 14; bases outside the gene matches: 5. Germline V CDR1 and CDR2: SEHNR, FQNEAQ (reference sequence). This CDR3 spans 13 amino acids. The CDR3 loop is CASSLDGGTALHF. CDR3 sequence (DNA): TGTGCCAGCAGCTTAGACGGGGGGACAGCCCTCCACTTT.

This clonotype was seen a handful of times. The chain is built from TRBV7-2 and TRBJ1-1; D uncertain. Per the germline V gene, CDR1 is SGHTA and CDR2 is FQGNSA. This CDR3 region has 14 residues. V lost 5 bases and J 1 base, leaving 11 bases between the germline ends. The CDR3 DNA is TGTGCCAGCAGCGCAACTTCAGGGAACACTGAAGCTTTCTTT. Its translation is CASSATSGNTEAFF. The complete variable domain, with remaining parts taken from reference TRBV7-2 and TRBJ1-1, reads GAGVSQSPSNKVTEKGKDVELRCDPISGHTALYWYRQSLGQGLEFLIYFQGNSAPDKSGLPSDRFSAERTGGSVSTLTIQRTQQEDSAVYLCASSATSGNTEAFFGQGTRLTVV.

This clonotype was seen a few times. Since a much larger clone is just one base distant, this may be a read error. J is TRBJ2-7 and V is TRBV6-1; 9 nucleotides agree with TRBD2. With V trimmed by 0 bases and J by 6 bases, 9 bases remained unmatched. The CDR3 length is 16 residues. Per germline, CDR1 MNHNS and CDR2 SASEGT. The chain's CDR3 is CASSEARGSGSAEQYF. In nucleotides, the CDR3 is TGTGCCAGCAGTGAAGCGCGGGGTAGCGGGAGTGCCGAGCAGTACTTC.

V and J are TRBV20-1 and TRBJ1-1; unclear D gene. The germline V and J ends were trimmed by 1 base and 3 bases, with 12 bases remaining between them. The germline CDR1 and CDR2 sequences are DFQATT and SNEGSKA (reference sequence). This CDR3 contains 14 residues. Here the CDR3 DNA reads TGCAGTGCTAGAGGGACGCGCTTCGACACTGAAGCTTTCTTT. Protein: CSARGTRFDTEAFF.

The J gene is TRBJ2-3, the V gene TRBV28; D remains unclear. The germline V gene has CDR1 MDHEN and CDR2 SYDVKM. Trimming shortened V by 5 bases and J by 7 bases, and 19 bases separated the two germline ends. The CDR3 contains 15 residues. The CDR3 reads CASSPPTVVGYTQYF. In DNA, the CDR3 is TGTGCCAGCAGTCCCCCGACGGTGGTCGGATATACGCAGTATTTT.

A remark on this clonotype: One end of the junction does not line up with germline, which may come from a read error. The chain uses TRBV4-1 and TRBJ2-5; D may match TRBD1 or TRBD2 (5 bases each). CDR3 size: 17 residues. Germline lookup yields CDR1 MGHRA and CDR2 YSYEKL. The CDR3 protein is CASSQDSWGGDQETQYF. CDR3 nucleotides: TGCGCCAGCAGCCAAGATTCATGGGGTGGGGACCAGGAGACCCAGTACTTC.

Ten or more counts support this clonotype. V and J are TRBV12-5 and TRBJ1-2; 10 bases are a match to TRBD1. Germline assignment: CDR1 LGHNT and CDR2 FRNRAP. The trim removed 4 bases at V and 6 bases at J, leaving 5 bases unmatched. The CDR3 totals 14 residues. CDR3 DNA sequence: TGTGCTAGTGGTTCCGGGACAGGGGTTGATGGCTACACCTTC. Translated, it gives CASGSGTGVDGYTF.

There are many counts of this clonotype. J is TRBJ1-3 and V is TRBV2; D is perhaps TRBD1 (5 bases). Germline CDR1 is SNHLY and CDR2 is FYNNEI. This CDR3 is built from 13 residues. Between the trimmed V and J ends, which lost 4 bases and 4 bases, there was a span of 8 bases. The CDR3 DNA sequence: TGTGCCAGCAGTGGGGACGGAGGAAACACCATATATTTT. It is translated as CASSGDGGNTIYF.

This sequence joins TRBV28 and TRBJ2-3; possibly TRBD2 for D (6 bases). CDR1 is MDHEN, CDR2 SYDVKM, per germline. This CDR3 spans 17 amino acids. V lost 7 bases and J 1 base, leaving 21 bases between the germline ends. This CDR3 reads CASTRLVSRVGTDTQYF. CDR3 DNA: TGTGCCAGCACTCGACTAGTATCCAGGGTGGGCACAGATACGCAGTATTTT. Complete variable domain (other parts from reference TRBV28 and TRBJ2-3): DVKVTQSSRYLVKRTGEKVFLECVQDMDHENMFWYRQDPGLGLRLIYFSYDVKMKEKGDIPEGYSVSREKKERFSLILESASTNQTSMYLCASTRLVSRVGTDTQYFGPGTRLTVL.

This clonotype was recorded at least ten times. This chain links TRBV7-9 with TRBJ2-7; a weak D match, TRBD2 (5 bases). Deletions cut 3 bases from V and 4 bases from J, with 13 bases between. From germline, CDR1 is SEHNR and CDR2 FQNEAQ (reference sequence). The CDR3 totals 14 residues. As DNA, the CDR3 is TGTGCCAGCAGCTTGGCGTCCCCGGGGTACGAGCAGTACTTC. Translating gives CASSLASPGYEQYF.

This clonotype appeared many times. The chain carries TRBV29-1 and TRBJ1-4, with TRBD1 matching over 8 bases. Trimming cost V 4 bases and J 10 bases; bases outside gene matches: 8. Germline V gene lookup returns CDR1 SQVTM and CDR2 ANQGSEA. The CDR3 contains 13 residues. In nucleotides, the CDR3 is TGCAGCGTTGCGGGGCAGGGGGCTGGAAAACTGTTTTTT. This translates into CSVAGQGAGKLFF.

The table lists this clonotype with many counts. The genes are TRBV7-2 and TRBJ2-7; D might be TRBD1 or TRBD2, each matching 5 bases. This CDR3 spans 17 amino acids. CDR1 is SGHTA, CDR2 FQGNSA, per germline. Trimming stripped 3 bases from V and 6 bases from J, with 24 bases between. The CDR3 is CASSFRMVRDLQAEQYF. CDR3 coding DNA: TGTGCCAGCAGCTTTCGGATGGTCCGGGACCTCCAGGCCGAGCAGTACTTC.

Many counts were recorded for this clonotype. The chain is built from TRBV28 and TRBJ2-5, with 11 bases matching TRBD2. The CDR3 is made up of 17 amino acids. The V gene's germline CDR1 is MDHEN and CDR2 SYDVKM. The ends lost 3 bases at V and 3 bases at J; junction bases unmatched: 9. The CDR3 sequence is CASSFTTSGSEEETQYF. CDR3 nucleotide sequence: TGTGCCAGCAGTTTTACAACTAGCGGGAGTGAGGAAGAGACCCAGTACTTC.

The chain couples TRBV28 to TRBJ2-1; D possibly corresponds to TRBD2 (5 bases). The CDR3 length is 14 residues. CDR1 and CDR2 (germline): MDHEN, SYDVKM. V lost 4 bases, J lost 8 bases, and 15 bases lay in between. The CDR3 reads CASSSAGMDHEQFF. The CDR3 region has the DNA TGTGCCAGCAGTTCCGCCGGGATGGACCATGAGCAGTTCTTC.

This clonotype was detected ten times or more. V is TRBV7-8 and J is TRBJ2-2, with D hard to call. Trimming took off 11 bases at V and 1 base at J, with 11 bases between the two ends. The CDR3 has 13 amino acids. Per the germline V gene, CDR1 is SGHVS and CDR2 is FQNEAQ. The DNA for the CDR3 is TGTGCCTACTCGACTGTGAACACCGGGGAGCTGTTTTTT. Translated: CAYSTVNTGELFF. Combining the CDR3 with reference TRBV7-8 and TRBJ2-2 gives the whole variable domain GAGVSQSPRYKVAKRGQDVALRCDPISGHVSLFWYQQALGQGPEFLTYFQNEAQLDKSGLPSDRFFAERPEGSVSTLKIQRTQQEDSAVYLCAYSTVNTGELFFGEGSRLTVL.

This clonotype was counted only a few times. The chain combines TRBV29-1 with TRBJ2-7, with D uncertain. V dropped 4 bases and J dropped 2 bases, with 12 bases sitting between them. The germline gives CDR1 SQVTM, CDR2 ANQGSEA. The CDR3 runs to 13 residues. CDR3 nucleotide sequence: TGCAGCGTTGTGAGCGACACCACCTACGAGCAGTACTTC. As protein: CSVVSDTTYEQYF.

This clonotype was detected once. The J gene is TRBJ2-3, the V gene TRBV12-3 or TRBV12-4; D uncertain. Trimming stripped 2 bases from V and 3 bases from J, with 9 bases between. The CDR3 sequence is 14 residues long. CDR3 residues: CASSLSDGTDTQYF. The CDR3 nucleotides are TGTGCCAGCAGTTTATCGGACGGAACAGATACGCAGTATTTT.

The rearrangement links TRBV20-1 to TRBJ1-6; D perhaps matches TRBD1 (6 bases). The germline V gene encodes CDR1 DFQATT and CDR2 SNEGSKA (reference sequence). Between the trimmed V and J ends, which lost 0 bases and 14 bases, there was a span of 11 bases. The CDR3 contains 12 residues. The CDR3 sequence is CSARDPGGTLHF. In DNA form, the CDR3 reads TGCAGTGCTAGAGACCCGGGGGGCACCCTCCACTTT.

This clonotype was observed at least ten times. The V and J genes are TRBV28 and TRBJ2-5; D is tentatively TRBD1 or TRBD2 (5 bases each). Germline V lookup: CDR1 MDHEN, CDR2 SYDVKM. The CDR3 has 13 residues. V was shortened by 10 bases and J by 2 bases, with 14 bases between the two germline ends. The CDR3 protein is CATKRWGQETQYF. In nucleotides, the CDR3 is TGTGCCACCAAAAGATGGGGGCAAGAGACCCAGTACTTC.

This clonotype was found many times. The chain is built from TRBV6-6 and TRBJ1-1, with D possibly matching TRBD1 (5 bases). V lost 0 bases and J lost 3, with 5 bases in between. CDR1 is MNHNY, CDR2 SVGAGI, per germline (reference sequence). CDR3 length equals 13 residues. In DNA form, the CDR3 reads TGTGCCAGCAGTTACTCGGGACACACTGAAGCTTTCTTT. It yields the protein CASSYSGHTEAFF.

A note on this clonotype: Germline and junction disagree at one end, which may indicate a read error. The CDR3, as DNA: TGTGCCAGCAGTTTCATCAGGGGCGGACATGGCTGCACCTTC. Protein sequence: CASSFIRGGHGCTF. The V call is TRBV28, the J call TRBJ1-2; maybe TRBD1 (6 bases). The CDR3 is made up of 14 amino acids. Germline CDR1 reads MDHEN; CDR2 reads SYDVKM.

The V gene is TRBV30, the J gene TRBJ1-1; D unclear. Germline CDR1 reads GTSNPN; CDR2 reads SVGIG (reference sequence). CDR3 size: 13 residues. The V and J ends lost 2 bases and 1 base respectively, with 8 bases between them. CDR3: CAWSSQSNTEAFF. The CDR3 DNA sequence: TGTGCCTGGAGTTCACAGTCGAACACTGAAGCTTTCTTT.

In this sample, this clonotype turned up a few times. J is TRBJ2-7 and V is TRBV19, with D hard to call. Germline loops: CDR1 LNHDA, CDR2 SQIVND (reference sequence). Trimming left V 1 base short and J 4 bases short, with 11 bases between. The CDR3 spans 14 residues. The CDR3 region is CASSIAGRAYEQYF. In DNA form, the CDR3 reads TGTGCCAGTAGTATAGCGGGCAGAGCATACGAGCAGTACTTC.

In its sample, this clonotype was seen many times. V gene TRBV20-1 combines with J gene TRBJ1-6; TRBD1 agrees at 8 bases. The germline gives CDR1 DFQATT, CDR2 SNEGSKA (reference sequence). This CDR3 region has 14 residues. Losses at the gene ends were 6 bases for V and 9 bases for J; bases not matched to a gene: 10. CDR3 protein: CSARADRGFSPLHF. The CDR3 region has the DNA TGCAGTGCACGCGCAGACAGGGGTTTTTCACCCCTCCACTTT.

This clonotype was counted ten times or more. This chain connects TRBV12-3 or TRBV12-4 to TRBJ2-5; the D gene is possibly TRBD2 (6 bases). The V gene lost 6 bases and the J gene lost 4 bases, with 9 bases spanning the gap. The CDR3 is 12 amino acids. As DNA, the CDR3 is TGTGCCAGCAGCCCGCGGGGAGAGACCCAGTACTTC. It yields the protein CASSPRGETQYF.

This clonotype was found many times. The V gene is TRBV6-5, the J gene TRBJ2-5; 11 positions agree with TRBD1. This CDR3 is 17 amino acids long. CDR1 is MNHEY, CDR2 SVGAGI, per germline. V lost 2 bases, J lost 2 bases, and 7 bases stayed unmatched. This chain's CDR3 is CASSYTRRDRGQETQYF. Here the CDR3 DNA reads TGTGCCAGCAGTTACACACGCCGGGACAGGGGGCAAGAGACCCAGTACTTC.

The genes are TRBV5-1 and TRBJ2-7; D is ambiguous. The CDR3 consists of 13 residues. The V gene lost 2 bases and the J gene lost 3 bases, with 9 bases spanning the gap. CDR1 is SGHRS and CDR2 is YFSETQ in the germline V gene. CDR3 nucleotides: TGCGCCAGCAGCTTTGACACATACTACGAGCAGTACTTC. It specifies CASSFDTYYEQYF.

This clonotype was picked up a small number of times. The chain is built from TRBV5-1 and TRBJ2-7; no firm D call. Looked up from germline, CDR1 is SGHRS and CDR2 is YFSETQ. CDR3 length equals 12 residues. Trimming pared 6 bases from V and 3 bases from J, leaving 10 bases between. DNA of the CDR3: TGCGCCAGCAACGGTGGTAGCTACGAGCAGTACTTC. Encoded protein: CASNGGSYEQYF.

The chain has TRBV19 and TRBJ1-5, with D unclear. Trimming cost V 1 base and J 7 bases, with 8 bases left between them. This CDR3 spans 13 amino acids. CDR1 and CDR2 from the germline V gene are LNHDA and SQIVND (reference sequence). Here the CDR3 reads CASSIGRWQPQHF. In DNA form, the CDR3 reads TGTGCCAGTAGTATAGGACGATGGCAGCCCCAGCATTTT.